This record concerns one T cell receptor beta chain sequence. Measured with immunoSEQ multiplex PCR; TCRdb has only the in-frame clones, and not every one. This repertoire shows over 150,000 clones, 90% to 95% found once; its top ten account for 0.45% to 0.65%. These data belong to a study of blood T cell repertoires in COVID-19. The CDR3 is made up of 18 amino acids. The V gene's germline CDR1 is KGHDR and CDR2 SFDVKD. V trimming: 1 base; J trimming: 6 bases; junction bases outside the gene matches: 12. V is TRBV24-1 and J is TRBJ2-2, with 8 bases that match TRBD1. Sequenced sample: peripheral blood. The sequence came from a man over 45 with acute or convalescent COVID-19. The CDR3 region is CATSDFNMWQGAPGELFF. The CDR3 DNA reads as TGTGCCACCAGTGATTTCAATATGTGGCAGGGGGCCCCCGGGGAGCTGTTTTTT.